Listed below are T cell receptor beta chains from one sample, sequenced in a study of blood T cell repertoires in COVID-19. TCRdb's copy holds only in-frame clones and misses some; the assay was immunoSEQ multiplex PCR. The sample carries more than 35,000 clones, around 90% recorded once. Sequencing input: peripheral blood. Receptors originate from a man in his sixties with acute or convalescent COVID-19. Both conserved end residues are part of each CDR3. Each record gives: J gene, V gene, clone size, D gene, CDR3 protein, CDR3 DNA. A D gene is named only where the DNA matches it firmly. Expanded clones get a size class; other rows say once, few or many, or leave the size out.

j_call: TRBJ1-2
v_call: TRBV7-9
clone_size: .
d_call: .
cdr3_aa: CASSPQGLGGYTF
cdr3_nt: TGTGCCAGCAGCCCCCAGGGCTTAGGTGGCTACACCTTC

j_call: TRBJ2-7
v_call: TRBV12-3/TRBV12-4
clone_size: .
d_call: .
cdr3_aa: CASSYNDEQYF
cdr3_nt: TGTGCCAGCAGCTATAACGACGAGCAGTACTTC

j_call: TRBJ2-2
v_call: TRBV18
clone_size: .
d_call: .
cdr3_aa: CASSLFGVNTGELFF
cdr3_nt: TGTGCCAGCTCACTGTTCGGGGTGAACACCGGGGAGCTGTTTTTT

j_call: TRBJ2-4
v_call: TRBV30
clone_size: .
d_call: TRBD2
cdr3_aa: CAWDLAGGPAKNIQYF
cdr3_nt: TGTGCCTGGGATTTAGCGGGAGGGCCAGCCAAAAACATTCAGTACTTC

j_call: TRBJ2-2
v_call: TRBV25-1
clone_size: .
d_call: TRBD2
cdr3_aa: CASSESGGTGELFF
cdr3_nt: TGTGCCAGCAGTGAATCCGGGGGGACCGGGGAGCTGTTTTTT

j_call: TRBJ2-3
v_call: TRBV5-1
clone_size: few
d_call: .
cdr3_aa: CASSPRSGDTQYF
cdr3_nt: TGCGCCAGCAGCCCTCGATCGGGAGATACGCAGTATTTT

j_call: TRBJ2-5
v_call: TRBV18
clone_size: .
d_call: .
cdr3_aa: CASSRNTGIQETQYF
cdr3_nt: TGTGCCAGCTCACGTAATACAGGTATACAAGAGACCCAGTACTTC

j_call: TRBJ1-1
v_call: TRBV6-5
clone_size: .
d_call: .
cdr3_aa: CASGKGGVWTEAFF
cdr3_nt: TGTGCCAGCGGGAAAGGGGGGGTTTGGACTGAAGCTTTCTTT

j_call: TRBJ2-4
v_call: TRBV24-1
clone_size: .
d_call: .
cdr3_aa: CATSRLGNIQYF
cdr3_nt: TGTGCCACCAGTCGACTGGGAAACATTCAGTACTTC

j_call: TRBJ2-1
v_call: TRBV4-2
clone_size: .
d_call: .
cdr3_aa: CASSQSLSSYNEQFF
cdr3_nt: TGTGCCAGCAGTCAATCCTTGAGCTCCTACAATGAGCAGTTCTTC

j_call: TRBJ1-4
v_call: TRBV2
clone_size: .
d_call: TRBD1
cdr3_aa: CASSRDPGQANEKLFF
cdr3_nt: TGTGCCAGCAGCCGAGACCCGGGACAGGCTAATGAAAAACTGTTTTTT

j_call: TRBJ2-7
v_call: TRBV5-4
clone_size: .
d_call: TRBD1
cdr3_aa: CASSLRDREFSYEQYF
cdr3_nt: TGTGCCAGCAGCTTGCGGGACAGGGAATTCTCCTACGAGCAGTACTTC

j_call: TRBJ1-1
v_call: TRBV7-2
clone_size: .
d_call: .
cdr3_aa: CASSPQGGTEAFF
cdr3_nt: TGTGCCAGCAGCCCACAGGGTGGGACTGAAGCTTTCTTT

j_call: TRBJ2-1
v_call: TRBV9
clone_size: .
d_call: TRBD2
cdr3_aa: CASSPLAGSYNEQFF
cdr3_nt: TGTGCCAGCAGTCCTCTAGCGGGGAGCTACAATGAGCAGTTCTTC

j_call: TRBJ2-3
v_call: TRBV28
clone_size: .
d_call: .
cdr3_aa: CASRLQGASTDTQYF
cdr3_nt: TGTGCCAGCAGGCTACAGGGAGCTAGCACAGATACGCAGTATTTT

j_call: TRBJ1-2
v_call: TRBV7-2
clone_size: .
d_call: .
cdr3_aa: CASSLGGANYGYTF
cdr3_nt: TGTGCCAGCAGCTTAGGGGGGGCTAACTATGGCTACACCTTC

j_call: TRBJ2-5
v_call: TRBV5-3
clone_size: .
d_call: TRBD1
cdr3_aa: CARSLDRGRQETQYF
cdr3_nt: TGTGCCAGAAGCTTGGACAGGGGAAGACAAGAGACCCAGTACTTC

j_call: TRBJ1-6
v_call: TRBV28
clone_size: .
d_call: TRBD1
cdr3_aa: CASSPAGTGGVSDSPLHF
cdr3_nt: TGTGCCAGCAGTCCTGCCGGGACAGGGGGCGTATCGGATTCACCCCTCCACTTT

j_call: TRBJ2-1
v_call: TRBV5-1
clone_size: .
d_call: TRBD2
cdr3_aa: CASSSAGLAVLHNEQFF
cdr3_nt: TGCGCCAGCAGCTCCGCAGGACTAGCGGTACTCCACAATGAGCAGTTCTTC

j_call: TRBJ1-1
v_call: TRBV11-2
clone_size: .
d_call: TRBD1
cdr3_aa: CASGGDRNTEAFF
cdr3_nt: TGTGCCAGCGGAGGGGACAGAAACACTGAAGCTTTCTTT

j_call: TRBJ1-2
v_call: TRBV5-4
clone_size: .
d_call: TRBD1
cdr3_aa: CASSLVGTGNYGYTF
cdr3_nt: TGTGCCAGCAGCTTGGTAGGGACAGGGAACTATGGCTACACCTTC

j_call: TRBJ1-1
v_call: TRBV7-9
clone_size: .
d_call: .
cdr3_aa: CASSARGGGQEAFF
cdr3_nt: TGTGCCAGCAGCGCCCGGGGGGGCGGTCAAGAAGCTTTCTTT

j_call: TRBJ2-2
v_call: TRBV5-6
clone_size: few
d_call: TRBD1
cdr3_aa: CASSLDLDREWVTGELFF
cdr3_nt: TGTGCCAGCAGCCTGGACCTCGACAGGGAGTGGGTCACCGGGGAGCTGTTTTTT

j_call: TRBJ2-5
v_call: TRBV11-2
clone_size: .
d_call: TRBD2
cdr3_aa: CASSTRTSGIETQYF
cdr3_nt: TGTGCCAGCAGCACCCGGACTAGCGGGATAGAGACCCAGTACTTC

j_call: TRBJ2-2
v_call: TRBV24-1
clone_size: .
d_call: .
cdr3_aa: CATSDSSSPTGELFF
cdr3_nt: TGTGCCACCAGTGATTCGTCTAGCCCAACCGGGGAGCTGTTTTTT

j_call: TRBJ1-4
v_call: TRBV5-1
clone_size: .
d_call: .
cdr3_aa: CASSWGGTNEKLFF
cdr3_nt: TGCGCCAGCAGTTGGGGAGGGACCAATGAAAAACTGTTTTTT

j_call: TRBJ2-3
v_call: TRBV6-2/TRBV6-3
clone_size: .
d_call: TRBD2
cdr3_aa: CASSLLAGSTDTQYF
cdr3_nt: TGTGCCAGCAGTCTACTAGCGGGGAGCACAGATACGCAGTATTTT

j_call: TRBJ1-1
v_call: TRBV15
clone_size: .
d_call: .
cdr3_aa: CATTSTGYTEAFF
cdr3_nt: TGTGCCACCACCTCCACAGGGTACACTGAAGCTTTCTTT

j_call: TRBJ2-7
v_call: TRBV27
clone_size: .
d_call: .
cdr3_aa: CASSLGRFTGEQYF
cdr3_nt: TGTGCCAGCAGTTTAGGCAGGTTTACCGGCGAGCAGTACTTC

j_call: TRBJ1-6
v_call: TRBV7-8
clone_size: .
d_call: .
cdr3_aa: CASSLASEGSPLHF
cdr3_nt: TGTGCCAGCAGCTTAGCTTCAGAGGGTTCACCCCTCCACTTT

j_call: TRBJ2-5
v_call: TRBV5-1
clone_size: .
d_call: TRBD1
cdr3_aa: CASSETGDLGAQYF
cdr3_nt: TGCGCCAGCAGCGAAACAGGGGATCTGGGGGCCCAGTACTTC

j_call: TRBJ1-1
v_call: TRBV9
clone_size: .
d_call: TRBD1
cdr3_aa: CASSVSPGQGITEAFF
cdr3_nt: TGTGCCAGCAGCGTAAGCCCAGGACAGGGGATCACTGAAGCTTTCTTT

j_call: TRBJ2-7
v_call: TRBV20-1
clone_size: .
d_call: TRBD2
cdr3_aa: CSASKGAWTSGSDEQYF
cdr3_nt: TGCAGTGCTAGTAAAGGGGCCTGGACTAGCGGGAGCGACGAGCAGTACTTC

j_call: TRBJ2-2
v_call: TRBV28
clone_size: .
d_call: TRBD2
cdr3_aa: CASILSGTNTGELFF
cdr3_nt: TGTGCCAGCATCCTTAGCGGGACTAACACCGGGGAGCTGTTTTTT

j_call: TRBJ2-1
v_call: TRBV9
clone_size: .
d_call: .
cdr3_aa: CASSGYRSSYNEQFF
cdr3_nt: TGTGCCAGCAGCGGATACAGGAGCTCCTACAATGAGCAGTTCTTC

j_call: TRBJ1-2
v_call: TRBV25-1
clone_size: medium-sized
d_call: .
cdr3_aa: CASSQRGGSGYTF
cdr3_nt: TGTGCCAGCAGCCAGAGGGGGGGATCTGGCTACACCTTC

j_call: TRBJ2-7
v_call: TRBV12-3/TRBV12-4
clone_size: .
d_call: .
cdr3_aa: CASSLETHSVSYF
cdr3_nt: TGTGCCAGCAGTTTGGAGACCCACTCAGTGTCGTACTTC

j_call: TRBJ2-7
v_call: TRBV28
clone_size: .
d_call: TRBD2
cdr3_aa: CASSSASGPKEQYF
cdr3_nt: TGTGCCAGCAGTTCGGCTAGCGGACCTAAGGAGCAGTACTTC

j_call: TRBJ2-7
v_call: TRBV3-1/TRBV3-2
clone_size: .
d_call: TRBD2
cdr3_aa: CASSQGLAEYEQYF
cdr3_nt: TGTGCCAGCAGCCAAGGACTAGCGGAGTACGAGCAGTACTTC

j_call: TRBJ2-7
v_call: TRBV28
clone_size: .
d_call: TRBD1
cdr3_aa: CASIPGTGGYEQYF
cdr3_nt: TGTGCCAGCATACCCGGGACAGGGGGCTACGAGCAGTACTTC

j_call: TRBJ2-7
v_call: TRBV29-1
clone_size: .
d_call: .
cdr3_aa: CSAARGTYEQYF
cdr3_nt: TGCAGCGCCGCTAGAGGGACCTACGAGCAGTACTTC

j_call: TRBJ2-7
v_call: TRBV5-1
clone_size: once
d_call: TRBD2
cdr3_aa: CASSLEAAGVYEQYF
cdr3_nt: TGCGCCAGCAGCTTGGAGGCAGCGGGAGTCTACGAGCAGTACTTC

j_call: TRBJ2-4
v_call: TRBV28
clone_size: .
d_call: .
cdr3_aa: CASSTQEANIQYF
cdr3_nt: TGTGCCAGCAGCACCCAGGAGGCAAACATTCAGTACTTC

j_call: TRBJ2-2
v_call: TRBV12-3/TRBV12-4
clone_size: .
d_call: .
cdr3_aa: CASSPSTGELFF
cdr3_nt: TGTGCCAGCAGTCCATCCACCGGGGAGCTGTTTTTT

j_call: TRBJ1-4
v_call: TRBV7-2
clone_size: .
d_call: .
cdr3_aa: CASSLSEKLFF
cdr3_nt: TGTGCCAGCAGCTTAAGCGAAAAACTGTTTTTT

j_call: TRBJ2-5
v_call: TRBV29-1
clone_size: .
d_call: .
cdr3_aa: CSVRHYQETQYF
cdr3_nt: TGCAGCGTTCGACATTATCAAGAGACCCAGTACTTC

j_call: TRBJ2-3
v_call: TRBV29-1
clone_size: .
d_call: TRBD2
cdr3_aa: CSVLTSGRADTQYF
cdr3_nt: TGCAGCGTGTTGACTAGCGGGAGGGCAGATACGCAGTATTTT

j_call: TRBJ1-1
v_call: TRBV2
clone_size: .
d_call: TRBD1
cdr3_aa: CASSGDRNTEAFF
cdr3_nt: TGTGCCAGCAGTGGGGACAGGAACACTGAAGCTTTCTTT

j_call: TRBJ1-5
v_call: TRBV6-2/TRBV6-3
clone_size: .
d_call: TRBD1
cdr3_aa: CASSYRGRGDQPQHF
cdr3_nt: TGTGCCAGCAGTTACAGGGGGCGCGGAGATCAGCCCCAGCATTTT

j_call: TRBJ1-2
v_call: TRBV6-5
clone_size: .
d_call: .
cdr3_aa: CASSYSRREGRGYTF
cdr3_nt: TGTGCCAGCAGTTACTCTCGCAGGGAAGGGCGTGGCTACACCTTC

j_call: TRBJ1-3
v_call: TRBV6-5
clone_size: .
d_call: .
cdr3_aa: CASGSRPGNTIYF
cdr3_nt: TGTGCCAGCGGCAGTCGCCCTGGAAACACCATATATTTT

j_call: TRBJ1-6
v_call: TRBV10-3
clone_size: .
d_call: .
cdr3_aa: CAINEGSGNSPLHF
cdr3_nt: TGTGCCATCAATGAGGGTTCGGGTAATTCACCCCTCCACTTT